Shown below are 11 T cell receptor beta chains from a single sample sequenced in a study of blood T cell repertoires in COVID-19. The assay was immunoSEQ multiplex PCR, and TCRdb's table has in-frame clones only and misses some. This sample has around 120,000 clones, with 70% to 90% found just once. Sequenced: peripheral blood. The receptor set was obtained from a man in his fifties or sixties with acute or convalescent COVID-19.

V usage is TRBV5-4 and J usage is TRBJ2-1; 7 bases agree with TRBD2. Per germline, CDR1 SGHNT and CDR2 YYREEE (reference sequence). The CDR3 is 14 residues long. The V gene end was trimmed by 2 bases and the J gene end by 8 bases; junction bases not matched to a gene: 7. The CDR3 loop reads CASSFASGTYEQFF. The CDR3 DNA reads TGTGCCAGCAGCTTCGCCAGCGGGACGTATGAGCAGTTCTTC.

The chain's CDR3 is CASNIAGRLYGYTF. CDR3 nucleotides: TGTGCCAGCAACATCGCGGGACGGCTATATGGCTACACCTTC. The rearrangement joins TRBV13 to TRBJ1-2, with D possibly matching TRBD1 (5 bases). V lost 7 bases, J lost 5 bases, and 17 bases lay in between. The CDR3 loop spans 14 amino acids. The germline CDR1 and CDR2 sequences are PRHDT and FYEKMQ (reference sequence).

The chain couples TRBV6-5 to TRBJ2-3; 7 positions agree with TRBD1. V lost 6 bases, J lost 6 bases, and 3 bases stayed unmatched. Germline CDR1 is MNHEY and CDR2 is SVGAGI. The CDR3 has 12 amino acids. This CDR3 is CASRSQGDTQYF. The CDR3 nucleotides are TGTGCCAGCAGGTCACAGGGGGATACGCAGTATTTT.

As DNA, the CDR3 is TGTGCCAGCAGCCTGCCGACTAGCGGGAGTGGGACCCAGTACTTC. This encodes CASSLPTSGSGTQYF. V is TRBV3-1 (or the pseudogene TRBV3-2) and J is TRBJ2-5; 12 bases match TRBD2. The ends lost 4 bases at V and 7 bases at J; junction bases unmatched: 7. The CDR3 extends over 15 amino acids. The germline CDR1 and CDR2 sequences are LGHDT and YNNKEL (reference sequence).

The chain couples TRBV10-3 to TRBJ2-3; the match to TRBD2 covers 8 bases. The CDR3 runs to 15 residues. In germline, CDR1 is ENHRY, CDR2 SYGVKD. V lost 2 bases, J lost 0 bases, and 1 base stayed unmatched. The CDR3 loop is CAISEPSGSTDTQYF. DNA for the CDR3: TGTGCCATCAGTGAGCCTAGCGGGAGCACAGATACGCAGTATTTT.

Here the CDR3 reads CASSQGQGPTTQYF. The CDR3 nucleotides read TGTGCCAGCAGCCAGGGACAGGGGCCAACTACGCAGTATTTT. The chain carries TRBV7-2 and TRBJ2-3, with 10 bases identical to TRBD1. Trimming at V came to 5 bases and at J to 8 bases, leaving 7 bases not matched to a gene. In germline, CDR1 is SGHTA, CDR2 FQGNSA. This CDR3 region has 14 residues.

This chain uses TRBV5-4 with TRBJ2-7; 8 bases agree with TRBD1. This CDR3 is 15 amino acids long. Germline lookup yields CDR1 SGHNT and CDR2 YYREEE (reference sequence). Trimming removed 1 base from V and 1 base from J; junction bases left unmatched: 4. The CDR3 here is CASSLNQGASYEQYF. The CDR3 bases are TGTGCCAGCAGCTTGAATCAGGGGGCATCCTACGAGCAGTACTTC.

The CDR3 coding sequence is TGTGCCAGTAGTATAACCCGCTCGGGACTAGCGGGGCCAGATACGCAGTATTTT. Translated, it gives CASSITRSGLAGPDTQYF. The chain links TRBV19 to TRBJ2-3; 13 bases align to TRBD2. Germline CDR1 and CDR2: LNHDA and SQIVND (reference sequence). The ends lost 2 bases at V and 4 bases at J; junction bases unmatched: 9. This CDR3 spans 18 amino acids.

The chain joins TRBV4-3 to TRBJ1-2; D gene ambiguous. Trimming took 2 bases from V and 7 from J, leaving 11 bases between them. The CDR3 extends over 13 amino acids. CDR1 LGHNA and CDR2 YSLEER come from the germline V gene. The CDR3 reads CASSQSEVGGYTF. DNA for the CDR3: TGCGCCAGCAGCCAATCGGAGGTGGGTGGCTACACCTTC.

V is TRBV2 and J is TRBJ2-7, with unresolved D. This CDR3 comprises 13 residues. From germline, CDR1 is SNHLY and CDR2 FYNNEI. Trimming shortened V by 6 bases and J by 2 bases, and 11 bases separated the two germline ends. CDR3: CASRAAGAYEQYF. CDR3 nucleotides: TGTGCCAGCAGGGCCGCTGGAGCCTACGAGCAGTACTTC.

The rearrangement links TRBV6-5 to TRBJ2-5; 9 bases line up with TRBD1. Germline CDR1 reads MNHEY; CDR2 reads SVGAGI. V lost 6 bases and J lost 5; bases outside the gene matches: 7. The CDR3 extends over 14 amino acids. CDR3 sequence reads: CASSSGTGTETQYF. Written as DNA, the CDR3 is TGTGCCAGCAGCTCCGGGACAGGGACGGAGACCCAGTACTTC.